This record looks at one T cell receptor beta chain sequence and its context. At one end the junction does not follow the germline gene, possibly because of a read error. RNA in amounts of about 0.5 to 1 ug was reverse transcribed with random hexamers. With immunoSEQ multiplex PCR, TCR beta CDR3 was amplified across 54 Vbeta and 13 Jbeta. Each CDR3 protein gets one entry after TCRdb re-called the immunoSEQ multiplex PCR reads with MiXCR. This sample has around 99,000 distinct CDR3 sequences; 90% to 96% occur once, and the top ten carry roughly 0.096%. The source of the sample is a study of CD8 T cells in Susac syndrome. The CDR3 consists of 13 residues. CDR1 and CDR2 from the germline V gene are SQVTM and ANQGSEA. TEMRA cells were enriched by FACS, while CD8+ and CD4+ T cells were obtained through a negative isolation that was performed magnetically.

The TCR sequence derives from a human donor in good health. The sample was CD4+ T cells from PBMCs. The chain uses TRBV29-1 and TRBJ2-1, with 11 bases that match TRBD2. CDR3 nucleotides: TGCAGCGCTGAAGGGACTAGCGGTAATGAGCAGTTCTTC. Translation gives CSAEGTSGNEQFF.